The 20 T cell receptor beta chains listed next were all sequenced from one sample in a study of cytomegalovirus exposure and HLA in healthy donors. PCR used 60 Vbeta primers and 13 Jbeta primers. The table came from immunoSEQ multiplex PCR; TCRdb's copy has only in-frame clones and leaves some out. Counted here are around 150,000 clones, 70% to 80% occurring once; the ten biggest clones make up over 8%. What was sequenced was PBMCs. These receptors were taken from a man in his late teens or twenties in good health and CMV-seropositive.

This sequence joins TRBV28 and TRBJ2-7; the match to TRBD1 covers 11 bases. The germline CDR1 and CDR2 sequences are MDHEN and SYDVKM. Trimming at V came to 5 bases and at J to 3 bases, leaving 9 bases not matched to a gene. This CDR3 is built from 16 residues. CDR3 protein: CASSPYPGTGGYEQYF. The CDR3 nucleotides read TGTGCCAGCAGTCCCTATCCCGGGACAGGGGGCTACGAGCAGTACTTC.

V and J are TRBV7-3 and TRBJ2-1, with TRBD2 matching over 7 bases. Germline V gene lookup returns CDR1 SGHTA and CDR2 FQGTGA. The junction had 3 bases not matched to a gene; V was cut back by 8 bases and J by 5 bases. The CDR3 contains 12 residues. In nucleotides, the CDR3 is TGTGCCAGCGGAAGCGGGGACAATGAGCAGTTCTTC. This gives the protein CASGSGDNEQFF.

This rearrangement joins TRBV27 to TRBJ1-4; a weak D match, TRBD1 (6 bases). The CDR3 extends over 15 amino acids. The V gene lost 6 bases and the J gene lost 5 bases, with 16 bases spanning the gap. Looked up from germline, CDR1 is MNHEY and CDR2 is SMNVEV (reference sequence). The CDR3: CASRRRGQTNEKLFF. The DNA of the CDR3 is TGTGCCAGCAGGCGACGTGGACAGACAAATGAAAAACTGTTTTTT.

The chain has TRBV28 and TRBJ2-3, with 7 bases lining up with TRBD1. The CDR3 runs to 16 residues. The V segment lost 4 bases and the J segment 1 base; nucleotides outside the gene matches: 8. Germline CDR1 is MDHEN and CDR2 is SYDVKM. CDR3 amino acids: CASSSDKGAGTDTQYF. The CDR3 DNA follows: TGTGCCAGCAGTTCCGATAAGGGGGCTGGCACAGATACGCAGTATTTT.

The V call is TRBV30, the J call TRBJ2-3, with D unresolved. Germline values: CDR1 GTSNPN, CDR2 SVGIG (reference sequence). Trimming pared 0 bases from V and 4 bases from J, leaving 11 bases between. The CDR3 length is 14 residues. In DNA form, the CDR3 reads TGTGCCTGGAGTGTAATGCGGTCCGCAGATACGCAGTATTTT. This translates into CAWSVMRSADTQYF.

The chain links TRBV5-5 to TRBJ2-6; a possible D gene is TRBD1 (6 bases). Per germline, CDR1 SGHKS and CDR2 YYEKEE (reference sequence). The CDR3 has 15 amino acids. The germline V and J ends were trimmed by 0 bases and 4 bases, with 8 bases remaining between them. Here the CDR3 reads CASSLDRAGANVLTF. The CDR3 DNA reads TGTGCCAGCAGCTTGGACAGGGCCGGGGCCAACGTCCTGACTTTC. The whole variable domain, remainder taken from reference TRBV5-5 and TRBJ2-6, is DAGVTQSPTHLIKTRGQQVTLRCSPISGHKSVSWYQQVLGQGPQFIFQYYEKEERGRGNFPDRFSARQFPNYSSELNVNALLLGDSALYLCASSLDRAGANVLTFGAGSRLTVL.

This sequence joins TRBV11-1 and TRBJ1-1; D perhaps matches TRBD1 (6 bases). CDR3 size: 17 residues. CDR1 is SGHAT and CDR2 is FQDESV in the germline V gene (reference sequence). The germline V and J ends were trimmed by 7 bases and 1 base, with 22 bases remaining between them. This chain's CDR3 is CASTPKTGRVANTEAFF. The CDR3 DNA sequence: TGTGCCAGCACCCCTAAGACAGGTAGGGTTGCGAACACTGAAGCTTTCTTT.

This clone was observed a handful of times. J is TRBJ2-3 and V is TRBV28; tentatively, D is TRBD2 (6 bases). Trimming left V 2 bases short and J 5 bases short, with 17 bases between. This CDR3 region has 16 residues. Germline CDR1 is MDHEN and CDR2 is SYDVKM. The CDR3 DNA is TGTGCCAGCAGTTTAACCGGCGGGAACGCGGGAGATACGCAGTATTTT. The encoded protein is CASSLTGGNAGDTQYF.

The rearrangement links TRBV30 to TRBJ1-1, with D unclear. V was clipped by 0 bases and J by 4 bases, with 9 bases between them. Germline CDR1 GTSNPN, CDR2 SVGIG (reference sequence). CDR3 size: 13 residues. The CDR3, as DNA: TGTGCCTGGAGTGTACGAATCGGCACTGAAGCTTTCTTT. Residues: CAWSVRIGTEAFF.

The chain links TRBV5-1 to TRBJ2-7; 9 bases fit TRBD1. This CDR3 contains 14 residues. Germline V gene sequence: CDR1 SGHRS, CDR2 YFSETQ. V trimming: 0 bases; J trimming: 3 bases; junction bases outside the gene matches: 1. The CDR3 protein is CASSLGDRVYEQYF. The CDR3 region has the DNA TGCGCCAGCAGCTTGGGGGACAGGGTCTACGAGCAGTACTTC.

The chain carries TRBV7-6 and TRBJ1-4; D perhaps matches TRBD1 (5 bases). Germline-derived CDR1 and CDR2 are SGHVS and FNYEAQ. This CDR3 contains 15 residues. The V end lost 1 base, the J end lost 6 bases, and 12 bases lay between the germline ends. The CDR3 DNA sequence: TGTGCCAGCAGCTTAGAGGGTCGCAGGGATGAAAAACTGTTTTTT. As protein: CASSLEGRRDEKLFF.

The chain employs TRBV27 and TRBJ2-1; TRBD2 matches 8 bases. Germline CDR1 is MNHEY and CDR2 is SMNVEV (reference sequence). CDR3 length: 13 residues. The V gene end was trimmed by 5 bases and the J gene end by 11 bases; junction bases not matched to a gene: 8. The CDR3 coding sequence is TGTGCCAGCAGTGGTAGCGGGATATCAAAGCAGTTCTTC. It encodes CASSGSGISKQFF.

The chain uses TRBV19 and TRBJ2-2; possible D gene TRBD1, 6 bases. The germline V and J ends were trimmed by 7 bases and 6 bases, with 15 bases remaining between them. Germline CDR1 and CDR2: LNHDA and SQIVND (reference sequence). The length of the CDR3 is 14 residues. Here the CDR3 DNA reads TGTGCCAGTACCGGAAATGCAGGGGCCGGGGAGCTGTTTTTT. It specifies CASTGNAGAGELFF. The whole variable domain, filled in from reference TRBV19 and TRBJ2-2, reads DGGITQSPKYLFRKEGQNVTLSCEQNLNHDAMYWYRQDPGQGLRLIYYSQIVNDFQKGDIAEGYSVSREKKESFPLTVTSAQKNPTAFYLCASTGNAGAGELFFGEGSRLTVL.

This clone has just one count. V and J are TRBV2 and TRBJ1-5; D is undetermined. The CDR3 contains 13 residues. V lost 11 bases and J 7 bases, leaving 18 bases between the germline ends. CDR1 and CDR2 (germline): SNHLY, FYNNEI. As DNA, the CDR3 is TGTGCCGGAGCTGGGAGCACGGGCCAGCCCCAGCATTTT. Its translation: CAGAGSTGQPQHF.

This chain links TRBV4-1 with TRBJ2-7; D possibly corresponds to TRBD2 (5 bases). CDR3 length equals 13 residues. Germline V gene lookup returns CDR1 MGHRA and CDR2 YSYEKL. Trimming cost V 4 bases and J 2 bases, with 9 bases left between them. Here the CDR3 reads CASSPGLAYEQYF. CDR3 DNA: TGCGCCAGCAGCCCCGGACTGGCCTACGAGCAGTACTTC.

This chain links TRBV27 with TRBJ2-5, with TRBD1 matching 11 bases. The J call may be incorrect, as the DNA end agrees better with TRBJ2-7. The length of the CDR3 is 17 residues. CDR1 MNHEY and CDR2 SMNVEV come from the germline V gene (reference sequence). The CDR3 DNA sequence: TGTGCCAGCAGTTCTCGAGCCGGGACAGGGGGTTTATACGAGCAGTACTTC. Protein sequence: CASSSRAGTGGLYEQYF.

This clone was counted a few times. Other nucleotide sequences in the sample specify the same CDR3. This chain joins TRBV5-1 and TRBJ2-5; TRBD1 is a possible D gene (5 bases). Germline V gene data show CDR1 as SGHRS and CDR2 as YFSETQ. V lost 0 bases to trimming and J lost 1 base, with 7 bases between them. The CDR3 consists of 14 residues. CDR3 residues: CASSLGQIQETQYF. As DNA, the CDR3 is TGCGCCAGCAGCTTGGGACAGATCCAAGAGACCCAGTACTTC.

This chain connects TRBV5-5 to TRBJ2-1; possibly TRBD1 for D (6 bases). Germline V lookup: CDR1 SGHKS, CDR2 YYEKEE (reference sequence). Deletions cut 3 bases from V and 0 bases from J, with 13 bases between. The CDR3 is 16 residues long. The CDR3 nucleotides are TGTGCCAGCAGCTCACCCCTCAGGGGCTCCTACAATGAGCAGTTCTTC. Translating gives CASSSPLRGSYNEQFF.

The chain uses TRBV18 and TRBJ2-7; 8 bases line up with TRBD1. Germline CDR1 and CDR2: KGHSH and LQKENI. The CDR3 covers 15 residues. The V and J ends lost 6 bases and 1 base, in that order; junction bases with no gene match: 8. The CDR3: CASSSSQGASYEQYF. CDR3 bases: TGTGCCAGCTCGAGCTCCCAGGGGGCATCCTACGAGCAGTACTTC.

The chain has TRBV5-6 and TRBJ1-5; D not resolved. Germline V gene sequence: CDR1 SGHDT, CDR2 YYEEEE. With 2 bases removed from V and 4 bases from J, the gap between germline ends came to 13 bases. The CDR3 has 15 amino acids. The CDR3 DNA is TGTGCCAGCAGCTTTAGCAGATTTAGGAATCAGCCCCAGCATTTT. Amino acid sequence: CASSFSRFRNQPQHF.